The 28 T cell receptor beta chains reported below all come from one sample, sequenced in a study of cytomegalovirus exposure and HLA in healthy donors. With 60 Vbeta and 13 Jbeta primers, the PCR was carried out. Data came from immunoSEQ multiplex PCR; TCRdb stores just in-frame clones and leaves some out. This sample has roughly 130,000 clones; 60% to 85% occur once, and the top ten carry 1%. Material for sequencing was PBMCs. These receptors were collected from a human donor in good health.

As to this clone: Other DNA sequences in this specimen translate into the identical CDR3. V and J are TRBV19 and TRBJ2-7; TRBD2 is a possible D gene (5 bases). Germline V gives CDR1 LNHDA, CDR2 SQIVND (reference sequence). The CDR3 is made up of 12 amino acids. V lost 4 bases and J lost 3, with 7 bases in between. CDR3 region: CASSTGGYEQYF. The CDR3 DNA sequence: TGTGCCAGTAGTACAGGAGGCTACGAGCAGTACTTC. The full variable domain, with the rest looked up from reference TRBV19 and TRBJ2-7, is DGGITQSPKYLFRKEGQNVTLSCEQNLNHDAMYWYRQDPGQGLRLIYYSQIVNDFQKGDIAEGYSVSREKKESFPLTVTSAQKNPTAFYLCASSTGGYEQYFGPGTRLTVT.

V is TRBV27 and J is TRBJ2-5; D not certain. CDR1 and CDR2 from the germline V gene are MNHEY and SMNVEV (reference sequence). The CDR3 consists of 15 residues. With 1 base removed from V and 4 bases from J, the gap between germline ends came to 13 bases. The CDR3 coding sequence is TGTGCCAGCAGTTTATTGGGCCCCCCAGGAGAGACCCAGTACTTC. Translating gives CASSLLGPPGETQYF.

The chain uses TRBV7-2 and TRBJ2-1, with TRBD2 as a possible D gene (5 bases). This CDR3 contains 15 residues. V dropped 4 bases and J dropped 0 bases, with 10 bases sitting between them. CDR1 and CDR2 (germline): SGHTA, FQGNSA. This CDR3 reads CASSSPGDSYNEQFF. CDR3 nucleotide sequence: TGTGCCAGCAGCTCCCCCGGGGACTCCTACAATGAGCAGTTCTTC.

This chain uses TRBV10-2 with TRBJ1-4; 8 bases map to TRBD1. The CDR3 has 13 amino acids. Trimming at V came to 8 bases and at J to 8 bases, leaving 7 bases not matched to a gene. Germline V gives CDR1 WSHSY, CDR2 SAAADI. The CDR3 nucleotides are TGCGCCAGCTCTCGGACAGGGTGGGAAAAACTGTTTTTT. Amino acids: CASSRTGWEKLFF.

CDR3 bases: TGCGCCAGCAGCTTGGATCCAGCCAGGGCGAGCTACGAGCAGTACTTC. This sequence encodes CASSLDPARASYEQYF. V is TRBV5-1 and J is TRBJ2-7, with D possibly being TRBD1 (5 bases). The CDR3 runs to 16 residues. Looked up from germline, CDR1 is SGHRS and CDR2 is YFSETQ. Trimming stripped 0 bases from V and 3 bases from J, with 16 bases between.

The chain has TRBV6-1 and TRBJ1-1, with D possibly TRBD1 on 6 matching bases. The CDR3 extends over 13 amino acids. The V gene's germline CDR1 is MNHNS and CDR2 SASEGT. The CDR3 bases are TGTGCGGGGGGGCTAACCCTTGGGACTGAAGCTTTCTTT. Translated, it gives CAGGLTLGTEAFF.

The J gene is TRBJ1-2, the V gene TRBV7-8; the match to TRBD1 covers 7 bases. This CDR3 has 14 amino acids. Germline loops: CDR1 SGHVS, CDR2 FQNEAQ. V lost 5 bases to trimming and J lost 4 bases; unmatched junction nucleotides: 7. CDR3 residues: CASSTYRGPYGYTF. CDR3 DNA sequence: TGTGCCAGCAGCACCTACAGGGGTCCCTATGGCTACACCTTC.

The V call is TRBV29-1, the J call TRBJ2-1, with a possible D match to TRBD1 (5 bases). The germline V gene encodes CDR1 SQVTM and CDR2 ANQGSEA. Trimming pared 4 bases from V and 9 bases from J, leaving 10 bases between. The CDR3 is 11 amino acids. This chain's CDR3 is CSVGRRVEQFF. The CDR3 coding sequence is TGCAGCGTTGGACGCAGGGTTGAGCAGTTCTTC.

The chain employs TRBV6-1 and TRBJ2-7; TRBD1 agrees at 8 bases. The CDR3 runs 14 residues. V was clipped by 3 bases and J by 5 bases; unmatched bases: 6. The germline V gene has CDR1 MNHNS and CDR2 SASEGT. The CDR3 sequence is CASSDTGGSHEQYF. CDR3 nucleotides: TGTGCCAGCAGTGACACAGGGGGATCCCACGAGCAGTACTTC.

V and J are TRBV5-1 and TRBJ2-7; D call uncertain. The CDR3 is 13 amino acids. V dropped 1 base and J dropped 4 bases, with 9 bases sitting between them. In germline, CDR1 is SGHRS, CDR2 YFSETQ. CDR3 sequence (DNA): TGCGCCAGCAGCTTGACTGAGATTTACGAGCAGTACTTC. The encoded protein is CASSLTEIYEQYF.

This clone is a singleton in its sample. The chain links TRBV28 to TRBJ1-1; the D gene is possibly TRBD1 (6 bases). Looked up from germline, CDR1 is MDHEN and CDR2 is SYDVKM. Deletions cut 3 bases from V and 1 base from J, with 9 bases between. The CDR3 spans 14 residues. The CDR3 bases are TGTGCCAGCAGTTTGGGGGCCGCGAACACTGAAGCTTTCTTT. Protein product: CASSLGAANTEAFF.

The V gene is TRBV20-1, the J gene TRBJ1-1, with 8 bases that match TRBD1. Germline V gene sequence: CDR1 DFQATT, CDR2 SNEGSKA (reference sequence). The CDR3 has 11 amino acids. Unmatched junction bases numbered 8, after V lost 6 bases and J lost 11 bases. The CDR3 nucleotides are TGCAGTGCCGACGGGACAGGTTTGGCTTTCTTT. Protein sequence: CSADGTGLAFF.

This chain links TRBV1 with TRBJ1-5; the table names TRBD1, a call not compared with the DNA. TRBV1 is reported as a pseudogene. This CDR3 has 13 residues. For the CDR3, the DNA is TGCACCCAATCAGACAGGGCAGGCCAGCCCCAGCATTTT. This codes for CTQSDRAGQPQHF.

The chain links TRBV5-6 to TRBJ2-5, with D maybe TRBD1 (6 bases). Germline V gene data show CDR1 as SGHDT and CDR2 as YYEEEE. This CDR3 contains 16 residues. V dropped 0 bases and J dropped 1 base, with 13 bases sitting between them. CDR3: CASSLEGQTFQETQYF. DNA for the CDR3: TGTGCCAGCAGCTTGGAAGGACAGACATTCCAAGAGACCCAGTACTTC.

To note about this clone: The junction departs from germline at one end; a sequencing error may be responsible. This sequence joins TRBV7-9 and TRBJ1-2, with 7 bases matching TRBD1. Looked up from germline, CDR1 is SEHNR and CDR2 is FQNEAQ (reference sequence). The CDR3 has 13 amino acids. CDR3 region: CSSSSYTGEGYTF. The CDR3 nucleotides read TGTTCCAGCAGCTCCTATACAGGGGAGGGCTACACCTTC.

V is TRBV14 and J is TRBJ1-1; D gene uncertain. This CDR3 region has 17 residues. V was clipped by 1 base and J by 4 bases, with 19 bases between them. Germline assignment: CDR1 SGHDN and CDR2 FVKESK. CDR3 sequence: CASSQGLGIRGRTEAFF. Here the CDR3 DNA reads TGTGCCAGCAGCCAAGGACTCGGGATCCGCGGACGCACTGAAGCTTTCTTT.

The rearrangement links TRBV2 to TRBJ1-1; D is unclear. V shed 11 bases and J shed 1 base, with 11 bases lying between them. The CDR3 sequence is 12 residues long. Looked up from germline, CDR1 is SNHLY and CDR2 is FYNNEI. CDR3 sequence: CAGNTGNTEAFF. The CDR3 DNA follows: TGTGCCGGAAATACGGGGAACACTGAAGCTTTCTTT. Full variable domain (outside the CDR3, taken from reference TRBV2 and TRBJ1-1): EPEVTQTPSHQVTQMGQEVILRCVPISNHLYFYWYRQILGQKVEFLVSFYNNEISEKSEIFDDQFSVERPDGSNFTLKIRSTKLEDSAMYFCAGNTGNTEAFFGQGTRLTVV.

The chain combines TRBV28 with TRBJ2-7; TRBD1 is a possible D gene (5 bases). This CDR3 has 11 amino acids. Germline V gene sequence: CDR1 MDHEN, CDR2 SYDVKM. With 5 bases removed from V and 6 bases from J, the gap between germline ends came to 8 bases. CDR3 DNA: TGTGCCAGCAGTCTCGACAGCGAGCAGTACTTC. Translation gives CASSLDSEQYF.

V and J are TRBV5-5 and TRBJ2-3, with TRBD2 matching over 7 bases. J gave up 2 bases and V 6 bases, and 12 bases lay outside the gene matches. The CDR3 has 16 residues. CDR1 and CDR2 from the germline V gene are SGHKS and YYEKEE (reference sequence). The CDR3 region is CASTPRAGENTDTQYF. For the CDR3, the DNA is TGTGCCAGCACCCCCAGGGCGGGGGAAAACACAGATACGCAGTATTTT.

This chain joins TRBV29-1 and TRBJ2-2; TRBD2 is a possible D gene (6 bases). Trimming took 3 bases from V and 5 from J, leaving 13 bases between them. Germline values: CDR1 SQVTM, CDR2 ANQGSEA. The CDR3 is 14 amino acids. The CDR3 is CSVDGDGGTGELFF. The CDR3 nucleotides are TGCAGCGTTGATGGGGACGGGGGAACCGGGGAGCTGTTTTTT.

The chain recombines TRBV6-1 with TRBJ2-5; no reliable D call. Germline CDR1 is MNHNS and CDR2 is SASEGT. The CDR3 spans 15 residues. Trimming removed 2 bases at V and 4 bases at J, with 14 bases between. CDR3 sequence: CASSESPSVRETQYF. CDR3 bases: TGTGCCAGCAGTGAATCCCCCTCGGTACGAGAGACCCAGTACTTC.

This clone has only one observation. The chain joins TRBV6-5 to TRBJ1-1; no firm D call. CDR1 and CDR2 (germline): MNHEY, SVGAGI. Trimming pared 6 bases from V and 7 bases from J, leaving 15 bases between. This CDR3 region has 13 residues. The CDR3 loop is CASSRREGREAFF. The CDR3 nucleotides read TGTGCCAGCAGCCGCCGGGAGGGCCGTGAAGCTTTCTTT.

The chain has TRBV5-1 and TRBJ1-2; TRBD1 aligns across 7 bases. From germline, CDR1 is SGHRS and CDR2 YFSETQ. The CDR3 consists of 15 residues. Losses at the gene ends were 1 base for V and 8 bases for J; bases not matched to a gene: 11. In DNA, the CDR3 is TGCGCCAGCAGCTTGTTGACAGGGAACTTGGACGGCTACACCTTC. Its translation is CASSLLTGNLDGYTF.

V usage is TRBV19 and J usage is TRBJ2-7; weak D call: TRBD2 (5 bases). CDR1 and CDR2 (germline): LNHDA, SQIVND (reference sequence). The CDR3 covers 15 residues. With 5 bases removed from V and 2 bases from J, the gap between germline ends came to 16 bases. CDR3 sequence (DNA): TGTGCCAGTAGTCCGGGGATCGACATACCCTACGAGCAGTACTTC. Translated, it gives CASSPGIDIPYEQYF.

This chain connects TRBV11-2 to TRBJ1-4; weak D call: TRBD1 (5 bases). The germline V gene has CDR1 SGHAT and CDR2 FQNNGV. The CDR3 is 16 amino acids. Deletions cut 0 bases from V and 8 bases from J, with 16 bases between. CDR3 nucleotide sequence: TGTGCCAGCAGCTTAGAAATGGGCAGGGCAAGGGAAAAACTGTTTTTT. Protein: CASSLEMGRAREKLFF.

The chain joins TRBV2 to TRBJ2-1, with no clear D. The CDR3 contains 11 residues. From germline, CDR1 is SNHLY and CDR2 FYNNEI. V lost 5 bases to trimming and J lost 8 bases, with 7 bases between them. In DNA, the CDR3 is TGTGCCAGCAGTTGGGCCTATGAGCAGTTCTTC. As protein: CASSWAYEQFF.

This chain links TRBV5-1 with TRBJ2-7, with 7 positions matching TRBD1. The CDR3 is 15 amino acids. Trimming removed 6 bases from V and 7 bases from J; junction bases left unmatched: 16. CDR1 is SGHRS, CDR2 YFSETQ, per germline. The DNA for the CDR3 is TGCGCCAGCACCCTATCAGGACAGGTACACGAGGAGCAGTACTTC. Encoded protein: CASTLSGQVHEEQYF.

The chain employs TRBV6-6 and TRBJ2-2; 9 bases are a match to TRBD1. This CDR3 spans 15 amino acids. Germline V gene sequence: CDR1 MNHNY, CDR2 SVGAGI (reference sequence). V lost 6 bases and J lost 7; bases outside the gene matches: 9. CDR3 in DNA: TGTGCCAGCAGCTCCGGACAGGGGTCAATCGGGGAGCTGTTTTTT. Translating gives CASSSGQGSIGELFF.